This TCR beta chain was sequenced during a study of cytomegalovirus exposure and HLA in healthy donors. Points on this clone: Within the sample, other DNA sequences also encode this same CDR3.

The PCR employed 60 Vbeta primers together with 13 Jbeta primers. The data were produced by immunoSEQ multiplex PCR, yet TCRdb's version contains in-frame clones alone and is incomplete. The sample shows about 260,000 clones, roughly two thirds of them seen only once. This TCR derives from a female donor in good health and CMV-seronegative. The sequencing input was PBMCs.

The CDR3 spells CASSPQAGGGNEQFF. For the CDR3, the DNA is TGTGCCAGCTCACCACAAGCGGGAGGCGGAAATGAGCAGTTCTTC. The V and J genes are TRBV18 and TRBJ2-1; 9 nucleotides align to TRBD2. Germline lookup yields CDR1 KGHSH and CDR2 LQKENI. The V gene end was trimmed by 1 base and the J gene end by 7 bases; junction bases not matched to a gene: 5. The CDR3 contains 15 residues.